Below, one T cell receptor beta chain is given with its context. No antigen is known for it. The cohort consisted of approximately 670 healthy bone marrow donors. At the time of sampling, all cohort members were nominally healthy, though unrecorded immune exposures were likely present. The donor was CMV seronegative and belonged to the group of 352 seronegative cohort members. A peripheral blood sample was provided by each donor, and peripheral blood mononuclear cells were used for TCR beta sequencing. The Qiagen DNeasy Blood Extraction Kit was used to extract genomic DNA from the blood cell samples. Taken from the germline V gene, the CDR1 and CDR2 loops are SGHRS and YFSETQ. From cysteine to phenylalanine, the CDR3 is 14 amino acids long. Kept here is only the CDR3 DNA, which spans 42 bases and is read in frame from base 1. Germline trimming amounts to 0 bases on V and 6 bases on J, with 2 as the count of junction bases outside the gene matches.

The data stem from a study of cytomegalovirus exposure and HLA in healthy donors (dated by TCRdb to 2017 to 2019). In terms of the full investigation: According to an earlier analysis of a few hundred of the donors, some 180 million T cells yielded 90 million to 140 million unique TCR beta sequences and around 300 Gb of sequence data. Class I and class II HLA loci were covered by the typing at four-digit resolution. To predict cytomegalovirus infection status, the study brought together high-throughput TCR immunosequencing, statistical association of individual TCRs with disease status, and machine learning. Genome-wide SNP genotypes for about three fifths of the 666 donors were used in a later genetic analysis, which treated that subset as a discovery cohort. The aim of the study was to test whether cataloging public T cell receptors could identify signatures of past pathogen exposure. The T cell repertoires of several hundred subjects were profiled by immunosequencing and related to cytomegalovirus serostatus. In a later analysis, previously published TCR beta repertoires from 666 donors were re-analyzed and high-resolution HLA genotyping was added so that TCR occurrence patterns could be studied. All discovery cohort repertoires had been generated using a single sequencing platform. Alongside the repertoire data, information on donor age, sex, ethnicity and CMV serostatus was compiled. To decide whether each TCR beta V gene segment behaved as functional or pseudogenic, an earlier analysis of approximately 590 of the donors relied on high-throughput TCR beta sequencing. Roughly 300 gigabases of sequencing data and approximately 92 million unique TCR sequences made up an early release that covered about 640 HLA-typed donors. Typing coverage varied by locus: roughly 620-630 donors for A, B, C, DRB1 and DQB1; around 560 for DQA1; approximately 570 for DPA1; 450 to 480 for DPB1. In addition to the first cohort of roughly 700 subjects, a separate validation cohort of under 150 different subjects was used. Rather than using new phenotypic data, the later analysis identified candidate immune exposures from TCR beta sequences and from how often those sequences occurred across donors. Of the 300 to 450 genotyped donors, 80% to 90% were placed in the genetic ancestry cluster associated with self-reported Caucasian donors. Roughly 5 DR-DQ haplotypes were handled as single units for association and clustering because linkage in the cohort was strong. Among around 400 genotyped donors of the cohort, an average of approximately 240,000 unique TCR beta nucleotide sequences was sequenced per donor, of which 15% to 20% were non-productive.

Here is what the overall study found, with its caveats: In vitro tests confirmed that three of the cytomegalovirus-associated TCR beta chains recognize cytomegalovirus antigens. The cohort was sequenced for TCR beta chains only, and without alpha or paired-chain data the features that could be detected were limited. Presence/absence analyses assumed roughly uniform sequencing depth across donors, an assumption that may not hold. In a later analysis, the rate of TCR association differed among HLA loci, with DRB1 alleles having the most associated TCRs and HLA-C alleles having the fewest. A total of fewer than 200 TCR beta chains were listed by the study as associated with cytomegalovirus. A later genetic analysis reported fewer N-insertions in productive TCRs among donors in an Asian-associated ancestry cluster than the roughly 700-donor mean. A cluster of highly shared sequence variants was judged likely to represent a technical artifact of the sequencing pipeline. It was suggested by the authors that the approach could potentially be generalized to other disease states and immunological phenotypes. According to a later analysis, parvovirus B19, influenza, CMV and Epstein-Barr virus appeared linked to several top co-occurrence clusters. Compared with equally common non-associated chains, HLA-associated TCR beta chains in a later analysis were more clonally expanded and had lower generation probabilities. Because some donors lacked HLA typing at each locus, the association tests relied only on the typed subset. Some IMGT-functional V segments, including TRBV6-2 and TRBV6-3, could not be told apart with the 87-base-pair reads, so those segments were excluded. Linkage disequilibrium might explain the correlated functional status among segregating V segments, but an unknown experimental factor could not be excluded. Because counts were too low, roughly 16 rarely observed V segments, including chromosome 9 orphons, were left out of the earlier analysis of a few hundred of the donors. V-gene and J-gene trimming of TCR beta chains was associated with a missense DCLRE1C variant in a later genetic analysis, and the association was replicated in an independent cohort. When HLA alleles, especially DR and DQ, strongly co-occurred, attributing TCR associations to individual alleles was difficult. A later analysis found that most CMV-associated TCR beta chains appeared HLA-restricted, with HLA associations seemingly driven largely by CMV exposure. A further reported finding was that TCR beta sequences accurately predicted the HLA-A and HLA-B alleles for most subjects in the first cohort. The only immune exposure information available for the cohort was CMV serostatus. In an earlier analysis of around 600 of the donors, most TCR beta V segments appeared in productive rearrangements about 90% or about 30% of the time, broadly matching IMGT annotations. At a false discovery rate of 0.05, a later analysis linked about 17,000 TCR beta sequences to specific HLA alleles. Most TCR sequences were observed very rarely across donors, whereas some public TCRs were present in many individuals. Cytomegalovirus status was reported to be diagnosed by the classifier with high specificity and sensitivity in both the original and validation cohorts.

The library was made by the immunoSEQ multiplex PCR assay. A mixture of 60 forward primers for TCR Vbeta segments and 13 reverse primers for TCR Jbeta segments was used in the multiplex PCR. Amplification of the CDR3 region of rearranged TCR beta genes was performed with a multiplex PCR assay on genomic DNA. On the Illumina HiSeq System, the amplified TCR beta libraries were sequenced as 87-base-pair reads. As for the original processing: A later analysis counted tens of millions of unique TCR beta chains across the 700 or so repertoires, and some 11 million of these chains were shared by at least two donors. To remove PCR and sequencing errors, raw reads were error-corrected and collapsed into unique sequences using a nearest-neighbor algorithm that merged closely related sequences. V, D and J gene segments were assigned by aligning CDR3 sequences to IMGT reference sequences. For a sequence to be retained, a match of at least six nucleotides was required to both a V gene segment and a J gene segment. Rearrangements were called productive when the CDR3 lacked stop codons and stayed in frame with V and J; all others were non-productive. CDR3 was defined according to IMGT convention as the region running from the second conserved V-encoded cysteine to the conserved J-encoded phenylalanine. In an earlier analysis of around 600 of the donors, sequences lacking an unambiguous match to a single V gene segment were excluded. In an earlier analysis of 587 of the donors, V segments were called functional above 56.7% productive rearrangements and were called segregating when the between-donor standard deviation exceeded 5%. A statistical classification framework was built for diagnosing cytomegalovirus status from the catalog of TCR beta chain sequences. V and J gene assignment, in a later analysis, came from comparing TCR nucleotide sequences with IMGT/GENE-DB human TR gene sequences. A later analysis assigned CDR3 sequences and most-parsimonious VDJ recombination scenarios with the TCRdist pipeline. In a later analysis, each TCR beta chain was defined by its CDR3 amino acid sequence together with its V-gene family, and reads lacking a unique V-gene family were excluded. To address suspected cross-contamination and a sequencing artifact, a later analysis removed under 600 highly shared, low-generation-probability nucleotide sequences. In a later analysis, a clonal expansion index was calculated for each public chain from normalized within-repertoire ranks of inferred template counts. In a later analysis, generation probabilities were computed using a VDJ recombination model fitted to out-of-frame rearrangements, and the results were checked against IGoR. In a later analysis, hypergeometric tests were used to score TCR-TCR, TCR-HLA and TCR-CMV co-occurrence, with a repertoire-size bias correction applied to TCR pairs. False discovery rates were estimated in a later analysis by permuting HLA or CMV assignments 20 times. A later analysis grouped co-occurring TCRs with DBSCAN, adding TCRdist sequence similarity when clustering within HLA-allele-positive subsets. Repertoires with fewer than 30,000 or more than 120,000 public chains were left out of co-occurrence clustering, as were five repertoires with anomalous nucleotide sharing. The clones in this table, taken by TCRdb from immuneACCESS, are in-frame only. Not every clone is retained; where verified, under half of the shortfall comes from an unresolved V gene, and the cause of the rest is unknown. V, J and clone size were drawn from that table, and D and trimming were deduced from the DNA. For this sample, the table gives roughly 140,000 clones. The ten largest clonotypes hold approximately 0.88% of the sample.

Material: PBMCs. This sequence uses TRBV5-1 and TRBJ2-2, and 7 bases in between align with TRBD2. The source is a male donor in good health and CMV-seronegative. The DNA reads TGCGCCAGCAGCTTGGGACGGGAGGCCGGGGAGCTGTTTTTT. The encoded protein is CASSLGREAGELFF. Here the CDR3 is joined to the reference TRBV5-1 and TRBJ2-2 genes, and the full variable domain is: KAGVTQTPRYLIKTRGQQVTLSCSPISGHRSVSWYQQTPGQGLQFLFEYFSETQRNKGNFPGRFSGRQFSNSRSEMNVSTLELGDSALYLCASSLGREAGELFFGEGSRLTVL.